This is a list of T cell receptor beta chains from one sample in a study of T-cell reconstitution after alpha-beta-depleted transplantation in children. TCRdb fed the PCR reads into MiXCR, producing one record per CDR3 protein. This sample has hundreds of thousands of distinct CDR3 sequences, with around 15% found just once. Sequencing used PBMCs, mostly from graft donor cells, obtained 360 days after TCRalphabeta/CD19-depleted stem cell transplant. These receptors were taken from a male patient aged 2-15 years who had a stem cell transplant for acute lymphoblastic leukemia, so the T cells may come from the graft donor. Both conserved end residues are part of each CDR3. A D gene is named only where the DNA matches it firmly. Rows give clone size only sometimes, using once, few, many, or a class for an expanded clone.

d_call: .; j_call: TRBJ2-5; clone_size: .; cdr3_length: 16; v_call: TRBV12-3/TRBV12-4; cdr3_aa: CASSLGTGVSQETQYF; cdr3_nt: TGTGCCAGCAGTTTAGGAACGGGCGTCTCTCAAGAGACCCAGTACTTC
d_call: TRBD2; j_call: TRBJ2-1; clone_size: .; cdr3_length: 16; v_call: TRBV27; cdr3_aa: CASSQGLAGTYNEQFF; cdr3_nt: TGTGCCAGCAGTCAAGGACTAGCGGGAACCTACAATGAGCAGTTCTTC
d_call: .; j_call: TRBJ1-6; clone_size: many; cdr3_length: 13; v_call: TRBV6-1; cdr3_aa: CASRPTDRFPLHF; cdr3_nt: TGTGCCAGCAGACCCACCGACAGGTTTCCCCTCCACTTT
d_call: .; j_call: TRBJ2-3; clone_size: .; cdr3_length: 17; v_call: TRBV4-3; cdr3_aa: CASSQEPAAKGADTQYF; cdr3_nt: TGCGCCAGCAGCCAAGAGCCCGCGGCGAAGGGCGCAGATACGCAGTATTTT
d_call: TRBD1; j_call: TRBJ2-1; clone_size: few; cdr3_length: 15; v_call: TRBV5-1; cdr3_aa: CASSWGQVRGNEQFF; cdr3_nt: TGCGCCAGCAGCTGGGGACAGGTCCGCGGGAATGAGCAGTTCTTC
d_call: TRBD1; j_call: TRBJ2-5; clone_size: .; cdr3_length: 14; v_call: TRBV5-1; cdr3_aa: CASSRGQPQETQYF; cdr3_nt: TGCGCCAGCAGCAGGGGACAGCCTCAAGAGACCCAGTACTTC
d_call: .; j_call: TRBJ2-3; clone_size: few; cdr3_length: 13; v_call: TRBV3-1; cdr3_aa: CASRGTLTDTQYF; cdr3_nt: TGTGCCAGCAGGGGGACTCTCACAGATACGCAGTATTTT
d_call: TRBD1; j_call: TRBJ1-2; clone_size: few; cdr3_length: 14; v_call: TRBV6-5; cdr3_aa: CASPSGTGMYGYTF; cdr3_nt: TGTGCCAGCCCCTCGGGGACAGGGATGTATGGCTACACCTTC
d_call: .; j_call: TRBJ2-7; clone_size: .; cdr3_length: 16; v_call: TRBV4-3; cdr3_aa: CASSQDLGGTPYEQYF; cdr3_nt: TGCGCCAGCAGCCAAGATCTGGGCGGGACACCCTACGAGCAGTACTTC
d_call: .; j_call: TRBJ2-2; clone_size: few; cdr3_length: 14; v_call: TRBV24-1; cdr3_aa: CATSPGTRTGELFF; cdr3_nt: TGTGCCACCTCCCCCGGGACACGGACCGGGGAGCTGTTTTTT
d_call: .; j_call: TRBJ1-3; clone_size: .; cdr3_length: 16; v_call: TRBV4-3; cdr3_aa: CASSQDVMSFGNTIYF; cdr3_nt: TGCGCCAGCAGCCAAGATGTTATGTCTTTTGGAAACACCATATATTTT
d_call: TRBD1; j_call: TRBJ1-5; clone_size: .; cdr3_length: 13; v_call: TRBV19; cdr3_aa: CASSNHDRAAQHF; cdr3_nt: TGTGCCAGTAGTAACCACGACAGGGCGGCCCAGCATTTT
d_call: TRBD2; j_call: TRBJ2-5; clone_size: .; cdr3_length: 15; v_call: TRBV5-1; cdr3_aa: CASSVRLAVQETQYF; cdr3_nt: TGCGCCAGCAGCGTTAGACTAGCGGTCCAAGAGACCCAGTACTTC
d_call: TRBD1; j_call: TRBJ2-7; clone_size: few; cdr3_length: 15; v_call: TRBV4-1; cdr3_aa: CASSMGTGGPYEQYF; cdr3_nt: TGCGCCAGCAGCATGGGCACAGGGGGACCCTACGAGCAGTACTTC
d_call: .; j_call: TRBJ2-1; clone_size: few; cdr3_length: 13; v_call: TRBV14; cdr3_aa: CASSQDRGTEQFF; cdr3_nt: TGTGCCAGCAGCCAAGACCGGGGAACTGAGCAGTTCTTC
d_call: .; j_call: TRBJ2-4; clone_size: few; cdr3_length: 12; v_call: TRBV29-1; cdr3_aa: CSVEGRGSIQYF; cdr3_nt: TGCAGCGTTGAAGGGAGAGGAAGCATTCAGTACTTC
d_call: .; j_call: TRBJ2-1; clone_size: few; cdr3_length: 13; v_call: TRBV6-1; cdr3_aa: CASSEAGGNEQFF; cdr3_nt: TGTGCCAGCAGTGAAGCGGGAGGAAATGAGCAGTTCTTC
d_call: .; j_call: TRBJ2-2; clone_size: many; cdr3_length: 15; v_call: TRBV5-1; cdr3_aa: CASSLKRAEAGELFF; cdr3_nt: TGCGCCAGCAGCTTGAAGAGGGCAGAGGCCGGGGAGCTGTTTTTT
d_call: .; j_call: TRBJ2-1; clone_size: .; cdr3_length: 13; v_call: TRBV20-1; cdr3_aa: CSASEPTGNEQFF; cdr3_nt: TGCAGTGCCTCGGAACCTACGGGGAATGAGCAGTTCTTC
d_call: TRBD1; j_call: TRBJ2-2; clone_size: few; cdr3_length: 19; v_call: TRBV3-1; cdr3_aa: CASRRTGTAPFLNTGELFF; cdr3_nt: TGTGCCAGCAGGAGAACCGGGACAGCCCCTTTCTTGAACACCGGGGAGCTGTTTTTT
d_call: .; j_call: TRBJ2-7; clone_size: few; cdr3_length: 12; v_call: TRBV12-3/TRBV12-4; cdr3_aa: CASPHTRYEQYF; cdr3_nt: TGTGCCAGCCCTCACACCCGTTACGAGCAGTACTTC
d_call: .; j_call: TRBJ1-1; clone_size: .; cdr3_length: 14; v_call: TRBV12-3/TRBV12-4; cdr3_aa: CASSPQEGRTEAFF; cdr3_nt: TGTGCCAGCAGTCCTCAGGAGGGTCGCACTGAAGCTTTCTTT
d_call: TRBD2; j_call: TRBJ2-2; clone_size: few; cdr3_length: 18; v_call: TRBV4-3; cdr3_aa: CASSQDRAAGANTGELFF; cdr3_nt: TGCGCCAGCAGCCAAGACCGGGCGGCGGGAGCAAACACCGGGGAGCTGTTTTTT
d_call: TRBD1; j_call: TRBJ1-6; clone_size: .; cdr3_length: 17; v_call: TRBV12-3/TRBV12-4; cdr3_aa: CASSLRTGVDRDSPLHF; cdr3_nt: TGTGCCAGCAGTCTAAGGACAGGGGTGGATAGGGATTCACCCCTCCACTTT
d_call: TRBD2; j_call: TRBJ2-5; clone_size: many; cdr3_length: 17; v_call: TRBV20-1; cdr3_aa: CSPNKMQLAGGSETQYF; cdr3_nt: TGCAGTCCAAACAAAATGCAGCTAGCGGGAGGATCCGAGACCCAGTACTTC
d_call: TRBD2; j_call: TRBJ2-4; clone_size: many; cdr3_length: 16; v_call: TRBV28; cdr3_aa: CASSPLAGGTKNIQYF; cdr3_nt: TGTGCCAGCAGTCCTCTAGCGGGAGGAACCAAAAACATTCAGTACTTC
d_call: TRBD2; j_call: TRBJ2-4; clone_size: few; cdr3_length: 18; v_call: TRBV5-1; cdr3_aa: CASSSTSGRIWAKNIQYF; cdr3_nt: TGCGCCAGCAGCTCGACTAGCGGGAGAATTTGGGCCAAAAACATTCAGTACTTC
d_call: TRBD2; j_call: TRBJ2-3; clone_size: .; cdr3_length: 16; v_call: TRBV3-1; cdr3_aa: CASSPGGGRYLDTQYF; cdr3_nt: TGTGCCAGCAGCCCTGGCGGCGGGAGGTACTTAGATACGCAGTATTTT
d_call: .; j_call: TRBJ2-7; clone_size: few; cdr3_length: 13; v_call: TRBV20-1; cdr3_aa: CSARDGRYYEQYF; cdr3_nt: TGCAGTGCTAGAGATGGCAGATACTACGAGCAGTACTTC
d_call: .; j_call: TRBJ2-3; clone_size: few; cdr3_length: 13; v_call: TRBV7-8; cdr3_aa: CASTLDSTDTQYF; cdr3_nt: TGTGCCAGCACTCTGGACAGCACAGATACGCAGTATTTT
d_call: .; j_call: TRBJ2-1; clone_size: many; cdr3_length: 13; v_call: TRBV4-3; cdr3_aa: CASSQDLYNEQFF; cdr3_nt: TGCGCCAGCAGCCAGGACCTCTACAATGAGCAGTTCTTC
d_call: TRBD2; j_call: TRBJ2-7; clone_size: .; cdr3_length: 19; v_call: TRBV5-1; cdr3_aa: CASSLEAGETSGSLYEQYF; cdr3_nt: TGCGCCAGCAGCTTGGAGGCTGGGGAAACTAGCGGATCCCTCTACGAGCAGTACTTC
d_call: TRBD2; j_call: TRBJ2-1; clone_size: .; cdr3_length: 15; v_call: TRBV27; cdr3_aa: CASTHGTSGYNEQFF; cdr3_nt: TGTGCCAGCACCCACGGGACTAGCGGCTACAATGAGCAGTTCTTC
d_call: TRBD1; j_call: TRBJ2-2; clone_size: .; cdr3_length: 19; v_call: TRBV28; cdr3_aa: CASSTEGARQGHNTGELFF; cdr3_nt: TGTGCCAGCAGTACAGAGGGAGCCCGACAGGGACACAACACCGGGGAGCTGTTTTTT
d_call: TRBD1; j_call: TRBJ1-1; clone_size: .; cdr3_length: 13; v_call: TRBV6-6; cdr3_aa: CASSRQGYTEAFF; cdr3_nt: TGTGCCAGCAGCCGACAGGGGTACACTGAAGCTTTCTTT
d_call: .; j_call: TRBJ1-5; clone_size: many; cdr3_length: 13; v_call: TRBV6-6; cdr3_aa: CASTRGSNQPQHF; cdr3_nt: TGTGCCAGCACAAGGGGGAGCAATCAGCCCCAGCATTTT
d_call: TRBD2; j_call: TRBJ2-7; clone_size: few; cdr3_length: 17; v_call: TRBV3-1; cdr3_aa: CASSEALSGTRAYEQYF; cdr3_nt: TGTGCCAGCAGCGAAGCCCTTAGCGGGACAAGGGCCTACGAGCAGTACTTC
d_call: .; j_call: TRBJ2-1; clone_size: .; cdr3_length: 15; v_call: TRBV5-1; cdr3_aa: CASTPWGGAYNEQFF; cdr3_nt: TGCGCCAGCACCCCGTGGGGTGGTGCATACAATGAGCAGTTCTTC
d_call: .; j_call: TRBJ1-2; clone_size: few; cdr3_length: 16; v_call: TRBV6-5; cdr3_aa: CASSYSRSGWPYGYTF; cdr3_nt: TGTGCCAGCAGTTACAGCAGGTCAGGGTGGCCTTATGGCTACACCTTC
d_call: .; j_call: TRBJ1-1; clone_size: few; cdr3_length: 15; v_call: TRBV7-6; cdr3_aa: CASSSQQLPYTEAFF; cdr3_nt: TGTGCCAGCAGCTCTCAACAGCTTCCCTACACTGAAGCTTTCTTT
d_call: .; j_call: TRBJ1-1; clone_size: many; cdr3_length: 14; v_call: TRBV16; cdr3_aa: CASSLLYPNTEAFF; cdr3_nt: TGTGCCAGCAGTCTACTATACCCGAACACTGAAGCTTTCTTT
d_call: .; j_call: TRBJ2-1; clone_size: many; cdr3_length: 13; v_call: TRBV5-1; cdr3_aa: CASSLSVVNEQFF; cdr3_nt: TGCGCCAGCAGCTTGTCAGTGGTCAATGAGCAGTTCTTC
d_call: TRBD2; j_call: TRBJ2-1; clone_size: .; cdr3_length: 18; v_call: TRBV15; cdr3_aa: CATSRDTPSGNSYNEQFF; cdr3_nt: TGTGCCACCAGCAGAGATACCCCTAGCGGGAACTCCTACAATGAGCAGTTCTTC
d_call: TRBD2; j_call: TRBJ2-1; clone_size: few; cdr3_length: 13; v_call: TRBV5-6; cdr3_aa: CASSFGGGNEQFF; cdr3_nt: TGTGCCAGCAGCTTCGGGGGGGGGAATGAGCAGTTCTTC
d_call: .; j_call: TRBJ2-1; clone_size: many; cdr3_length: 14; v_call: TRBV12-3/TRBV12-4; cdr3_aa: CASSFALPENEQFF; cdr3_nt: TGTGCCAGCAGTTTCGCACTCCCGGAAAATGAGCAGTTCTTC
d_call: .; j_call: TRBJ2-3; clone_size: .; cdr3_length: 15; v_call: TRBV9; cdr3_aa: CASSVAAGSTDTQYF; cdr3_nt: TGTGCCAGCAGCGTAGCGGCAGGGAGCACAGATACGCAGTATTTT